This record concerns one T cell receptor beta chain sequence. Its antigen is unidentified. As for treatment: oral pan-JAK inhibitor, 5-10 mg twice daily. This entry is derived from a study of CD8+ T cells in alopecia areata. Study-wide results and limits: Scalp clonality dropped significantly under tofacitinib, as did expanded CD8+ top-100 clones. Normal-skin resident alphabeta T cells also appear among scalp sample sequences.

RNA was extracted and reverse transcribed into cDNA as the sequencing template. Clones were sequenced by immunoSEQ multiplex PCR, and TCRdb holds only the in-frame ones, with some missing. The table records under 250,000 clones, under 60% of them present only once. The V end lost 1 base, the J end lost 0 bases, and 13 bases lay between the germline ends. Germline CDR1 and CDR2: GTSNPN and SVGIG (reference sequence). This CDR3 comprises 15 residues. The chain uses TRBV30 and TRBJ2-7; D may be TRBD2 (6 bases). The origin of this receptor is a human donor with alopecia areata. The sample was CD4+ T cells sorted from blood, taken at week 4, from a patient treated with tofacitinib. The CDR3 loop is CAWSAMGLTSYEQYF. The CDR3 DNA reads TGTGCCTGGAGTGCGATGGGACTGACCTCCTACGAGCAGTACTTC.